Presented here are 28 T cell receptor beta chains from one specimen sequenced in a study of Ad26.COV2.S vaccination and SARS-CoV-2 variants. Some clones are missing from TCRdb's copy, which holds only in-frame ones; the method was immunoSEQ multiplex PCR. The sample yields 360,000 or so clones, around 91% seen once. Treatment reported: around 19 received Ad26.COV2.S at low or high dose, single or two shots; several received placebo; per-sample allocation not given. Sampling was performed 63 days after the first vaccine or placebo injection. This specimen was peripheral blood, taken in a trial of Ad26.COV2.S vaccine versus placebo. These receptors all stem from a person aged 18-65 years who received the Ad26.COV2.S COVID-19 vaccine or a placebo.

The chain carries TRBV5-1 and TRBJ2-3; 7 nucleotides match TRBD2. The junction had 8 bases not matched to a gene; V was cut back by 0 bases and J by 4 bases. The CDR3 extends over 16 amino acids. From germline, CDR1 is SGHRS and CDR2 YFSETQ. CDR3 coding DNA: TGCGCCAGCAGCTTGGAGAGACTAGCAGTCTCAGATACGCAGTATTTT. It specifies CASSLERLAVSDTQYF. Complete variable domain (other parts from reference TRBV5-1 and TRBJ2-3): KAGVTQTPRYLIKTRGQQVTLSCSPISGHRSVSWYQQTPGQGLQFLFEYFSETQRNKGNFPGRFSGRQFSNSRSEMNVSTLELGDSALYLCASSLERLAVSDTQYFGPGTRLTVL.

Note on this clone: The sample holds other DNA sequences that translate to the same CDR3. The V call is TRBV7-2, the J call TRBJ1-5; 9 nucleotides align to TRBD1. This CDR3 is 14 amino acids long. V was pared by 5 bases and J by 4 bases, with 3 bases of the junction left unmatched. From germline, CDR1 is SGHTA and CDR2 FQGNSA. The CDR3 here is CASSRDRVNQPQHF. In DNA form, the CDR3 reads TGTGCCAGCAGCCGGGACAGGGTGAATCAGCCCCAGCATTTT.

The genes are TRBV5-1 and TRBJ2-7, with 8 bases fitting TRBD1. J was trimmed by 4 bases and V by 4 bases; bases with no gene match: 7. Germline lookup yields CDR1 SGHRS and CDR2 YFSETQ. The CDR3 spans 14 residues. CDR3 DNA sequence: TGCGCCAGCAGCGGTCCGGGACAGGTTTACGAGCAGTACTTC. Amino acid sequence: CASSGPGQVYEQYF.

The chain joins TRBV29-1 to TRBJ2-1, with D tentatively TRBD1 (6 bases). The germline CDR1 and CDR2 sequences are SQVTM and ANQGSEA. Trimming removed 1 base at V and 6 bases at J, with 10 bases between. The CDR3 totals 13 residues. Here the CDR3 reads CSVEAPTGNEQFF. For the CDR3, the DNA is TGCAGCGTTGAAGCCCCGACAGGCAATGAGCAGTTCTTC.

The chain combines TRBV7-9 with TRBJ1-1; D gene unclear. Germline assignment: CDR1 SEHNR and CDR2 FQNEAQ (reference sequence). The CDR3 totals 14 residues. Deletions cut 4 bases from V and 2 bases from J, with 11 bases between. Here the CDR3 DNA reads TGTGCCAGCAGCTCGCTGGCCCAAAACACTGAAGCTTTCTTT. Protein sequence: CASSSLAQNTEAFF.

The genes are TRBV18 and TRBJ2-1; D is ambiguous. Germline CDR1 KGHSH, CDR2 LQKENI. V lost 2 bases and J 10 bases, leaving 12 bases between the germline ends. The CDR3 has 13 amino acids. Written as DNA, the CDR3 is TGTGCCAGCTCACCATCCCCACAGAGCGAGCAGTTCTTC. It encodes CASSPSPQSEQFF.

The CDR3 loop is CASNQPGLAGVDEQFF. CDR3 coding DNA: TGTGCCAGCAACCAACCGGGACTAGCGGGAGTCGATGAGCAGTTCTTC. The V and J genes are TRBV5-6 and TRBJ2-1; TRBD2 matches 14 bases. The CDR3 runs to 16 residues. V gave up 6 bases and J gave up 8 bases; unmatched junction bases: 10. From germline, CDR1 is SGHDT and CDR2 YYEEEE.

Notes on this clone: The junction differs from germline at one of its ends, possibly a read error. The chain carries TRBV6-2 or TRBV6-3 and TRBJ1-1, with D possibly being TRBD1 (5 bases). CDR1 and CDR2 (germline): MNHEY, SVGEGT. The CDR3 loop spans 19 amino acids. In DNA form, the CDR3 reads TGTGCCAGCAGGTACTCCTCGGGGGTAGTCCTCGGATCGAACACTGAAGCTTTCTTT. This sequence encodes CASRYSSGVVLGSNTEAFF.

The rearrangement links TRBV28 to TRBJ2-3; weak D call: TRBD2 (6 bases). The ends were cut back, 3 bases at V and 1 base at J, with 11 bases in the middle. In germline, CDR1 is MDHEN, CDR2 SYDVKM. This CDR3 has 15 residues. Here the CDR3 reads CASSLTASGTDTQYF. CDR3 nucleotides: TGTGCCAGCAGTTTGACGGCTAGCGGCACAGATACGCAGTATTTT.

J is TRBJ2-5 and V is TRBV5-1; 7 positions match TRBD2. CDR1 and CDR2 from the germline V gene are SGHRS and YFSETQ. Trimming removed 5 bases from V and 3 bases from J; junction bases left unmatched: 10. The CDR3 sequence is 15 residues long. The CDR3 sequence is CASSSGLAEEETQYF. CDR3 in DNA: TGCGCCAGCAGTTCGGGCCTAGCGGAGGAAGAGACCCAGTACTTC.

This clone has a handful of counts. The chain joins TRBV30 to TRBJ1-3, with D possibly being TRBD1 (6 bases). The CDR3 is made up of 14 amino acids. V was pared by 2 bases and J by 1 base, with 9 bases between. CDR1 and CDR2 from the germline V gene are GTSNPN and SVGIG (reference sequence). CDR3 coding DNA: TGTGCCTGGAGTCGTCAGGGGTCTGGAAACACCATATATTTT. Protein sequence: CAWSRQGSGNTIYF.

For the CDR3, the DNA is TGTGCCAGCAGCCGGGACAGGGCATTCTCTGGGGCCAACGTCCTGACTTTC. Its translation: CASSRDRAFSGANVLTF. The genes are TRBV6-2 or TRBV6-3 and TRBJ2-6; TRBD1 matches 9 bases. Germline CDR1 reads MNHEY; CDR2 reads SVGEGT. After removal of 6 bases from V and 0 bases from J, the junction contained 6 bases not matched to a gene. The CDR3 spans 17 residues.

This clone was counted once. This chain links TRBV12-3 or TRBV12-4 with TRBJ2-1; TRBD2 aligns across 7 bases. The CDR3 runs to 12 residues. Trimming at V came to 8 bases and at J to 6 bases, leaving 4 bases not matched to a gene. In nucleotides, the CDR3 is TGTGCCAGCGGGCGGGAGCGCAATGAGCAGTTCTTC. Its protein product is CASGRERNEQFF.

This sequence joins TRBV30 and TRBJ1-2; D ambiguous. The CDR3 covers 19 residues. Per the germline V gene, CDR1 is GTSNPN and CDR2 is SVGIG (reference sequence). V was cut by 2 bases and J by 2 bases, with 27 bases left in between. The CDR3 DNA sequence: TGTGCCTGGAGTCACTTATGGCCGTTCCGGGGTGAAGAGAACTATGGCTACACCTTC. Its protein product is CAWSHLWPFRGEENYGYTF. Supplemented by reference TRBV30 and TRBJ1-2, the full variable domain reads SQTIHQWPATLVQPVGSPLSLECTVEGTSNPNLYWYRQAAGRGLQLLFYSVGIGQISSEVPQNLSASRPQDRQFILSSKKLLLSDSGFYLCAWSHLWPFRGEENYGYTFGSGTRLTVV.

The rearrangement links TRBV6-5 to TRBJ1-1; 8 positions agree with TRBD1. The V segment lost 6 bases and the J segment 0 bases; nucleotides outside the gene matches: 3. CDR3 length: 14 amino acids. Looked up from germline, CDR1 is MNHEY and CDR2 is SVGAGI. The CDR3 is CASRETGVNTEAFF. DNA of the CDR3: TGTGCCAGCAGGGAGACAGGGGTGAACACTGAAGCTTTCTTT.

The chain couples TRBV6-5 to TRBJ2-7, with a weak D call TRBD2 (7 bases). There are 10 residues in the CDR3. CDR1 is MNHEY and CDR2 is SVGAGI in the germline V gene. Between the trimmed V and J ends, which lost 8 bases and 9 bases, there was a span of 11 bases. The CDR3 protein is CASGGARQYF. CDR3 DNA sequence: TGTGCCAGCGGGGGGGCTAGGCAGTACTTC.

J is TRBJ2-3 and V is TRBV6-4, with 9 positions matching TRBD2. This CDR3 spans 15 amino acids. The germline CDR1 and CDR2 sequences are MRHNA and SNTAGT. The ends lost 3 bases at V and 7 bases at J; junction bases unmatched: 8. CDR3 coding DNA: TGTGCCAGCAGTGAAGCGGGAGGAGTAGGAAATACGCAGTATTTT. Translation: CASSEAGGVGNTQYF.

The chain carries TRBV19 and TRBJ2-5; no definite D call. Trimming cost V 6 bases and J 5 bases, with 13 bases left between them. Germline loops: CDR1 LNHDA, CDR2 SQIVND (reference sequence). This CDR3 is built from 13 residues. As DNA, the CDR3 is TGTGCCAGTAGATTAGGAGTTGGGGAGACCCAGTACTTC. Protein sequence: CASRLGVGETQYF.

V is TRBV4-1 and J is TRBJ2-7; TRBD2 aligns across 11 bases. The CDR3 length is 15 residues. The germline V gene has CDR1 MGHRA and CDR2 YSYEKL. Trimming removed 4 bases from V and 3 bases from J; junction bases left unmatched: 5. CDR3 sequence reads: CASSLGTSGYYEQYF. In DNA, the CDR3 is TGCGCCAGCAGCCTCGGGACTAGCGGATACTACGAGCAGTACTTC.

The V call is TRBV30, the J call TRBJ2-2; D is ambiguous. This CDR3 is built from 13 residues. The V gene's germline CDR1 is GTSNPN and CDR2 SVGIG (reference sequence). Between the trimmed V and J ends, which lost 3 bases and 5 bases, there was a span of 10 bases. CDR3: CAWSQIGTGELFF. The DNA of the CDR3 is TGTGCCTGGAGCCAAATCGGGACCGGGGAGCTGTTTTTT.

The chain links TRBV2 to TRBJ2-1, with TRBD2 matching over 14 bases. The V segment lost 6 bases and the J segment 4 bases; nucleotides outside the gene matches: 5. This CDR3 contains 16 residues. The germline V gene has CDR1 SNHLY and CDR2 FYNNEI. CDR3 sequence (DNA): TGTGCCAGCAGAAGGGGACTAGCGGGGGAGTACAATGAGCAGTTCTTC. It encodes CASRRGLAGEYNEQFF.

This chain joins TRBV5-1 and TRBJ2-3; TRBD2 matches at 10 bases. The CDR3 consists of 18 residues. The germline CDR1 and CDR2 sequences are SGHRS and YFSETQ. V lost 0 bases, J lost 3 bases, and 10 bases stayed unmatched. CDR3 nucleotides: TGCGCCAGCAGCTTGGCCGCGGGGCTAGCGGGAGCTACAGATACGCAGTATTTT. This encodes CASSLAAGLAGATDTQYF.

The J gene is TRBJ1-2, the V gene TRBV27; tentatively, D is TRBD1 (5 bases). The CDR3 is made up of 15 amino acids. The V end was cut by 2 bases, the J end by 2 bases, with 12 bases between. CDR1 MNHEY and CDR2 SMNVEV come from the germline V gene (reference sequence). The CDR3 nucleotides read TGTGCCAGCAGTTTAGGGCCGGGGGTGAACTATGGCTACACCTTC. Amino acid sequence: CASSLGPGVNYGYTF.

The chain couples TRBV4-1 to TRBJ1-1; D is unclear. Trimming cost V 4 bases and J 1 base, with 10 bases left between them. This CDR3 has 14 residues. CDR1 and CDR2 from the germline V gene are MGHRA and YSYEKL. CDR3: CASSPPLGNTEAFF. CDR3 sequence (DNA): TGCGCCAGCAGCCCCCCCTTAGGGAACACTGAAGCTTTCTTT.

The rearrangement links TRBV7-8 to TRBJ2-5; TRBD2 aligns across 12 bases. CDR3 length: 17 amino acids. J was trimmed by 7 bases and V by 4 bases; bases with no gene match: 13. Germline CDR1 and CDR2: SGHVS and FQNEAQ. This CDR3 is CASSSSGLAGGRGTQYF. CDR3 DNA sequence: TGTGCCAGCAGCTCCTCGGGGCTAGCGGGAGGGCGAGGGACCCAGTACTTC.

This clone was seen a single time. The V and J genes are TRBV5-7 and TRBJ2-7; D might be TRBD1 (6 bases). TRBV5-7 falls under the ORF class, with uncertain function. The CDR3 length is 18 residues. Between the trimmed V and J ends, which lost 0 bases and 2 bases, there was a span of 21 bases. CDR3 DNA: TGTGCCAGCAGCTTGGCCAACAGGGCTTGGGTCCGACCCTACGAGCAGTACTTC. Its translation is CASSLANRAWVRPYEQYF.

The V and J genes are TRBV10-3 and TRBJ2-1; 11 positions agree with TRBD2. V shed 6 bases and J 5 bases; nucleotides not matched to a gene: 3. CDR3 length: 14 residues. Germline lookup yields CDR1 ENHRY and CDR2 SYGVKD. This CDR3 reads CAIRIAGGDNEQFF. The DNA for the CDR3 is TGTGCCATCAGGATAGCGGGAGGGGACAATGAGCAGTTCTTC.

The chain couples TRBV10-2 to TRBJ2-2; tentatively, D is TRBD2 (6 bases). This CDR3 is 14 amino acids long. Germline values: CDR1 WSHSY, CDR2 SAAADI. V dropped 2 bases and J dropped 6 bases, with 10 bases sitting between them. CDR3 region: CASSEVADAGELFF. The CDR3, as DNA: TGCGCCAGCAGTGAGGTAGCGGACGCCGGGGAGCTGTTTTTT.